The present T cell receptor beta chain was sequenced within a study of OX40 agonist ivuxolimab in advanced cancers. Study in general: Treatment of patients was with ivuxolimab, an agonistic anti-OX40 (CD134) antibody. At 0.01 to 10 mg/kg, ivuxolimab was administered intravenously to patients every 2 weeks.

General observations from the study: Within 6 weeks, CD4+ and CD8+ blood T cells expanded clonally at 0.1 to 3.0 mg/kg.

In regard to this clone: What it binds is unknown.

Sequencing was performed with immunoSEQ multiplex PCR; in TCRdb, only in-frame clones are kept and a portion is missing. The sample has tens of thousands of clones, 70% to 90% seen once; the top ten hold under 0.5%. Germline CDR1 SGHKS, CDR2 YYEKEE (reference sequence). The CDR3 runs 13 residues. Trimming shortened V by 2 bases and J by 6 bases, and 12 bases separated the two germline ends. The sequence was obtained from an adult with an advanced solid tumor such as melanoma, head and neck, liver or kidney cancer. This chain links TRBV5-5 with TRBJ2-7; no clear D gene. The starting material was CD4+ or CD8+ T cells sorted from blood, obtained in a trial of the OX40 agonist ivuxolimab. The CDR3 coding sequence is TGTGCCAGCAGCTTCGCTCTAGACCTCGAGCAGTACTTC. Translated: CASSFALDLEQYF. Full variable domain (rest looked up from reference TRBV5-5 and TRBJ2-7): DAGVTQSPTHLIKTRGQQVTLRCSPISGHKSVSWYQQVLGQGPQFIFQYYEKEERGRGNFPDRFSARQFPNYSSELNVNALLLGDSALYLCASSFALDLEQYFGPGTRLTVT.